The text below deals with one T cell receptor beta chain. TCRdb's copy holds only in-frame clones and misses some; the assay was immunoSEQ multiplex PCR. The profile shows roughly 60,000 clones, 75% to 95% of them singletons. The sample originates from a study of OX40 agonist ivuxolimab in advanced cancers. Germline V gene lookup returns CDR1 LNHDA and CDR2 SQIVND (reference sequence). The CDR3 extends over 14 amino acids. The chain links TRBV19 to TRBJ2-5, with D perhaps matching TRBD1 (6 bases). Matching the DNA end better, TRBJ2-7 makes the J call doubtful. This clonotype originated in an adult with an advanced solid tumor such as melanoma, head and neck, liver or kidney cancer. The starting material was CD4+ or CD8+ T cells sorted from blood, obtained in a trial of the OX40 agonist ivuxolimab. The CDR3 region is CASSSSGTSYEQYF. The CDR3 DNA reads TGTGCCAGTAGTAGCTCCGGGACAAGCTACGAGCAGTACTTC.